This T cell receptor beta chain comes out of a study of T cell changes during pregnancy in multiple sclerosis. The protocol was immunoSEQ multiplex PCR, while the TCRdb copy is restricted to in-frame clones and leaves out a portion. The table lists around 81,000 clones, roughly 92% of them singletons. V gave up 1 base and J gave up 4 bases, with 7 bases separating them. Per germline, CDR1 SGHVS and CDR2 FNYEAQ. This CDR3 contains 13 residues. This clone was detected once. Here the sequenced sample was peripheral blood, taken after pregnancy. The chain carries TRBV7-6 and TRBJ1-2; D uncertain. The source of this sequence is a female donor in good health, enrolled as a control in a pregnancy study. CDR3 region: CASSLGEIYGYTF. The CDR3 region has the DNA TGTGCCAGCAGCTTAGGAGAAATCTATGGCTACACCTTC.